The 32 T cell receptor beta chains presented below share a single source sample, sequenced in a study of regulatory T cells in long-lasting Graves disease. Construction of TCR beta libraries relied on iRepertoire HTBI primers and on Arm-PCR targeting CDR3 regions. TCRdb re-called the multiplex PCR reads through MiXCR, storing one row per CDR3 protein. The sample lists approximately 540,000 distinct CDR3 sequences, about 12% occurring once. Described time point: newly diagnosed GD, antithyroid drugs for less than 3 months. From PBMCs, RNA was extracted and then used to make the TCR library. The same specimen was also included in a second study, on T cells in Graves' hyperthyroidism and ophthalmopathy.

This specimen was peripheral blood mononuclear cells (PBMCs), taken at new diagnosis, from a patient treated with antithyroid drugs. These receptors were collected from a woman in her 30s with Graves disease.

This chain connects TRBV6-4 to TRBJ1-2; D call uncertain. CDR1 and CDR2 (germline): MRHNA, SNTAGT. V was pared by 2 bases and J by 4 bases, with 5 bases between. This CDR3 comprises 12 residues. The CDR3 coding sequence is TGTGCCAGCAGTGACAATCGCTATGGCTACACCTTC. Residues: CASSDNRYGYTF.

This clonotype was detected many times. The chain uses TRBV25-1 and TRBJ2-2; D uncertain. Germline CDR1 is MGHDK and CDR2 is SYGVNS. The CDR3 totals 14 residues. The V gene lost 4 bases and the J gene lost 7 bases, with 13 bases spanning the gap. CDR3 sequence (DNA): TGTGCCAGCAGTGCGGGTATCACTATCGGGGAGCTGTTTTTT. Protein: CASSAGITIGELFF. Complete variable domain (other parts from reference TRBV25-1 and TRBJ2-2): EADIYQTPRYLVIGTGKKITLECSQTMGHDKMYWYQQDPGMELHLIHYSYGVNSTEKGDLSSESTVSRIRTEHFPLTLESARPSHTSQYLCASSAGITIGELFFGEGSRLTVL.

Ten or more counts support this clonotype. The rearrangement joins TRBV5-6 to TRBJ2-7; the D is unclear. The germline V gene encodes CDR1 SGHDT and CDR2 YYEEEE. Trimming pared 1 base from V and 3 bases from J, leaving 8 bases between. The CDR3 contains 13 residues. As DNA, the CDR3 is TGTGCCAGCAGCTTGTTCTCGGTCTACGAGCAGTACTTC. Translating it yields CASSLFSVYEQYF.

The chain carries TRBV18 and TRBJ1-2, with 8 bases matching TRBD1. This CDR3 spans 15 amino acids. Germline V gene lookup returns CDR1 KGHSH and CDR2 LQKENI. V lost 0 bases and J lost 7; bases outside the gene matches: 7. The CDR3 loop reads CASSPPTGGAGGYTF. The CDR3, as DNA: TGTGCCAGCTCACCACCTACAGGGGGGGCCGGTGGCTACACCTTC.

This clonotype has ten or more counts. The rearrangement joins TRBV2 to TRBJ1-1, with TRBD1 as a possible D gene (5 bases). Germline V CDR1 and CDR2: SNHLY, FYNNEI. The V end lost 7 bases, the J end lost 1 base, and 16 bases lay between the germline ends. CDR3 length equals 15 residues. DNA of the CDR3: TGTGCCAGCACCCAGCCAGACAGACCGAACACTGAAGCTTTCTTT. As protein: CASTQPDRPNTEAFF.

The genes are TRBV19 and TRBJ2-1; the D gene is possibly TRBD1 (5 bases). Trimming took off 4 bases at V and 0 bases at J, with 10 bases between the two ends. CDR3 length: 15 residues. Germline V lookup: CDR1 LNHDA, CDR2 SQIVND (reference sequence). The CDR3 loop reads CASSKDSSSYNEQFF. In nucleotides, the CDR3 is TGTGCCAGTAGTAAAGACAGCAGCTCCTACAATGAGCAGTTCTTC.

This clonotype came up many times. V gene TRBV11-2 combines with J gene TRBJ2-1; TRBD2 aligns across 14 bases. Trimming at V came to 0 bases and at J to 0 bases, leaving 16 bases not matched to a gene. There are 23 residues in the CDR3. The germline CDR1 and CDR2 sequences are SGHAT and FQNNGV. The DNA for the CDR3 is TGTGCCAGCAGCTTAGATTTTGCCCGCGGGGGGACTAGCGGGAGAAGCTCCTACAATGAGCAGTTCTTC. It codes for CASSLDFARGGTSGRSSYNEQFF.

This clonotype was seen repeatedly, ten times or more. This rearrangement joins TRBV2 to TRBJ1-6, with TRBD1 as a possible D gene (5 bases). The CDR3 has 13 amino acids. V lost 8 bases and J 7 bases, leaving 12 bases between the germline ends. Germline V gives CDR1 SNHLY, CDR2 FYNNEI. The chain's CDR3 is CASFRQKNSPLHF. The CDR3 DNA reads TGTGCCAGCTTTAGACAGAAAAATTCACCCCTCCACTTT.

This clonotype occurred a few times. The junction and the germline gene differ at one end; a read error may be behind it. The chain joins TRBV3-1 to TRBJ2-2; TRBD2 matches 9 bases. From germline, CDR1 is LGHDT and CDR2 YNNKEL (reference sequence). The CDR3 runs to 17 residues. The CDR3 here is CAGSPFLSGSRTGELFF. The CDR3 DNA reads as TGTGCCGGCAGCCCCTTCCTTAGCGGGAGTCGGACCGGGGAGCTGTTTTTT.

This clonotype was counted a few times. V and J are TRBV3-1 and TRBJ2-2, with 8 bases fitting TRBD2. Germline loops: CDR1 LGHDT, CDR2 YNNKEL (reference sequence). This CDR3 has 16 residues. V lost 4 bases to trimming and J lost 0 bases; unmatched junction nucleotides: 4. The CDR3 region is CASSPRSGANTGELFF. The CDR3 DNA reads TGTGCCAGCAGCCCGCGTAGCGGGGCGAACACCGGGGAGCTGTTTTTT.

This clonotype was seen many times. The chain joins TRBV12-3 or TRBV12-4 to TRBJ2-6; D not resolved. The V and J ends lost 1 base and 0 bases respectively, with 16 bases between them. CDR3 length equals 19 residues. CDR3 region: CASSLVVGRRSSGANVLTF. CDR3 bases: TGTGCCAGCAGTTTAGTAGTAGGGCGACGGAGCTCTGGGGCCAACGTCCTGACTTTC.

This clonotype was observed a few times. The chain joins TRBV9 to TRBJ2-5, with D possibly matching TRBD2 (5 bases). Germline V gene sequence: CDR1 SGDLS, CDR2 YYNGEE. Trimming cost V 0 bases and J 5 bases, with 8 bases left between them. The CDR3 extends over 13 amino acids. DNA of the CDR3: TGTGCCAGCAGCGTAGGGAGCGGTGAGACCCAGTACTTC. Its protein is CASSVGSGETQYF.

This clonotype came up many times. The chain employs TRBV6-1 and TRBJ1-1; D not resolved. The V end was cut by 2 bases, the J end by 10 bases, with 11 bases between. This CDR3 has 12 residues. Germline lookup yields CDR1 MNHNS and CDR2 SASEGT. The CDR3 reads CASSEMGKGAFF. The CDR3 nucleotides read TGTGCCAGCAGTGAAATGGGGAAGGGAGCTTTCTTT.

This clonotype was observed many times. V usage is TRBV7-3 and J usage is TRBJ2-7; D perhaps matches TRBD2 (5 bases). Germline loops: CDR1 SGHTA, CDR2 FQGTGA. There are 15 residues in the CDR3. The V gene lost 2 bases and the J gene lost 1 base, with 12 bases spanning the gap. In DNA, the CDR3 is TGTGCCAGCAGCTTATACCCCGGGGAATCCTACGAGCAGTACTTC. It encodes CASSLYPGESYEQYF.

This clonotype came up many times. CDR3 DNA sequence: TGTGCCAGCACCCCCATGGGAGGAAACACTGAAGCTTTCTTT. The encoded protein is CASTPMGGNTEAFF. V and J are TRBV2 and TRBJ1-1; D unclear. Per the germline V gene, CDR1 is SNHLY and CDR2 is FYNNEI. V lost 7 bases and J lost 2, with 14 bases in between. The CDR3 contains 14 residues.

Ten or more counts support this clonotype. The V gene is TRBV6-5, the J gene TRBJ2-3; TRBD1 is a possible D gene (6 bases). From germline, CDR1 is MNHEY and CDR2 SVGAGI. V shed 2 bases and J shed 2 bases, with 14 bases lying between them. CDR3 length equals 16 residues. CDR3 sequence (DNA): TGTGCCAGCAGTTACCCCCCCCGGGACACCACAGATACGCAGTATTTT. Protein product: CASSYPPRDTTDTQYF.

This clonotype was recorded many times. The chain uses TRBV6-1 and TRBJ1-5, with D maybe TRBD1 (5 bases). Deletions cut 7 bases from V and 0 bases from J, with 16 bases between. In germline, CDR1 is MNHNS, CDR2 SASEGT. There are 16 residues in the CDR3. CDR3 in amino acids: CASNLRAGYSNQPQHF. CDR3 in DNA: TGTGCCAGCAACCTCAGGGCGGGGTATAGCAATCAGCCCCAGCATTTT.

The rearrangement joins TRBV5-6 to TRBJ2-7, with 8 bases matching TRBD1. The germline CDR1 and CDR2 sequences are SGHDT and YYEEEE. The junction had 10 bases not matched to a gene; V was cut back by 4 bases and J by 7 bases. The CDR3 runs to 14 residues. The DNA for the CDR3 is TGTGCCAGCAGCCCAGGGGGACAGGTCGGGGAGCAGTACTTC. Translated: CASSPGGQVGEQYF.

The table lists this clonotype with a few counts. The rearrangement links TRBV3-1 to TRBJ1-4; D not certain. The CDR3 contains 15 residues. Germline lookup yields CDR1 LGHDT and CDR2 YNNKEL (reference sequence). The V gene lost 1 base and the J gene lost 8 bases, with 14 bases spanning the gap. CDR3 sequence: CASSQVNNGREKLFF. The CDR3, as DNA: TGTGCCAGCAGCCAAGTGAATAATGGGAGGGAAAAACTGTTTTTT.

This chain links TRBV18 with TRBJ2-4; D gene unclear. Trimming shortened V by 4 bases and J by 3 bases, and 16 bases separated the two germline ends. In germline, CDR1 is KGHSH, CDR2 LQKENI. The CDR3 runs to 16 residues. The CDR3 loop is CASSQTVSVNKNIQYF. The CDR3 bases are TGTGCCAGCTCACAAACGGTGTCAGTCAACAAAAACATTCAGTACTTC.

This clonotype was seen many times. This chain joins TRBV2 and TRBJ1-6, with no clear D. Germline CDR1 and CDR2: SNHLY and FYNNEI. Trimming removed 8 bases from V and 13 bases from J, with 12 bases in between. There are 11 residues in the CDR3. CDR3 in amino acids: CASSPTTPLHF. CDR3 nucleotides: TGTGCCAGCTCCCCTACGACGCCCCTCCACTTT.

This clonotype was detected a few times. The CDR3 sequence is CASSLVGPGVPGELFF. Here the CDR3 DNA reads TGTGCCAGCAGCTTAGTAGGCCCGGGAGTCCCAGGGGAGCTGTTTTTT. The chain carries TRBV7-9 and TRBJ2-2, with D possibly TRBD2 on 6 matching bases. This CDR3 has 16 amino acids. Germline V gene lookup returns CDR1 SEHNR and CDR2 FQNEAQ (reference sequence). Trimming left V 1 base short and J 8 bases short, with 17 bases between.

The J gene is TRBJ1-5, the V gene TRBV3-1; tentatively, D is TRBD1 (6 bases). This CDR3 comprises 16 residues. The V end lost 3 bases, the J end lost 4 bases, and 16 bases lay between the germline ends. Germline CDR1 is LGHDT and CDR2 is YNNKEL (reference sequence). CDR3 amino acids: CASSHSGRGLNQPQHF. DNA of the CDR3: TGTGCCAGCAGCCATTCAGGCAGGGGCTTGAATCAGCCCCAGCATTTT. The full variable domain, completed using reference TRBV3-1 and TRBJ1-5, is DTAVSQTPKYLVTQMGNDKSIKCEQNLGHDTMYWYKQDSKKFLKIMFSYNNKELIINETVPNRFSPKSPDKAHLNLHINSLELGDSAVYFCASSHSGRGLNQPQHFGDGTRLSIL.

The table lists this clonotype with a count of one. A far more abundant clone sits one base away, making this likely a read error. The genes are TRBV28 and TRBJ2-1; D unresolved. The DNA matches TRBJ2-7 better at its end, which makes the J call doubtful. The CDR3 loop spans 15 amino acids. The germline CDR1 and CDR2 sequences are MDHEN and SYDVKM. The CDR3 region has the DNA TGTGCCAGCAGTTCCTTTAGGGCCAATACCTACGGGCAGTACTTC. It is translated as CASSSFRANTYGQYF.

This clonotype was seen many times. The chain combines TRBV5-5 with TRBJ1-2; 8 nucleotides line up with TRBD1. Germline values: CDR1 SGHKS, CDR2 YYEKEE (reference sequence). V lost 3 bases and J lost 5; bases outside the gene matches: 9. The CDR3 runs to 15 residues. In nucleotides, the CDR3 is TGTGCCAGCAGCTCGGGGACAGGCGAACTTTATGGCTACACCTTC. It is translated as CASSSGTGELYGYTF.

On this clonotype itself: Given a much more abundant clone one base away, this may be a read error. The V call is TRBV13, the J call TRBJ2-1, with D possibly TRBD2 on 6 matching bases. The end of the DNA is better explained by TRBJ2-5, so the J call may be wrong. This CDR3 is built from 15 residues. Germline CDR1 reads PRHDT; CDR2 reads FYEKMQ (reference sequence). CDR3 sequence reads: CASSSNGPNGGTQYF. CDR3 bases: TGTGCCAGCAGCTCAAACGGACCGAACGGGGGGACCCAGTACTTC.

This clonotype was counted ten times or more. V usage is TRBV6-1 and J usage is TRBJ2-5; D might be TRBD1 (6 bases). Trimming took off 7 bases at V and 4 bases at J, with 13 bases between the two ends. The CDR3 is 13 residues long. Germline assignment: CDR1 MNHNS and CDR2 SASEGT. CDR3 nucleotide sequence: TGTGCCAGCAAGGGAACAGGGATAGAGACCCAGTACTTC. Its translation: CASKGTGIETQYF.

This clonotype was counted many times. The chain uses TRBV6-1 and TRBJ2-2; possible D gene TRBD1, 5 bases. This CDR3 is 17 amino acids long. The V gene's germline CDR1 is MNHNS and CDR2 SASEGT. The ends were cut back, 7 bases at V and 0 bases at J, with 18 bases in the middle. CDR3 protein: CASTVGADRSNTGELFF. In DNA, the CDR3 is TGTGCCAGCACCGTAGGGGCAGACAGATCGAACACCGGGGAGCTGTTTTTT.

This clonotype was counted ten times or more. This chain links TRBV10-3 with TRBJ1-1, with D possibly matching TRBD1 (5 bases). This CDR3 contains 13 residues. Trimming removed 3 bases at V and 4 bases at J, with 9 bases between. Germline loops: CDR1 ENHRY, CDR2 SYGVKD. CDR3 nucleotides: TGTGCCATCAGTGAATCGGGGGGCACTGAAGCTTTCTTT. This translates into CAISESGGTEAFF.

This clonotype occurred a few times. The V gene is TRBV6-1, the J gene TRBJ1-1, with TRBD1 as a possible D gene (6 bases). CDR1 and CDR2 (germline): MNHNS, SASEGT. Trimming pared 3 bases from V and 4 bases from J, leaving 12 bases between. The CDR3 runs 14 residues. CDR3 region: CASSDYRDITEAFF. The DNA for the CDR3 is TGTGCCAGCAGTGACTACAGGGATATCACTGAAGCTTTCTTT.

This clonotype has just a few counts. The CDR3, as DNA: TGCGCCAGCAGAGACTTGAAAGCGGGAGATGTCGGCGAGCAGTACTTC. Protein sequence: CASRDLKAGDVGEQYF. The chain links TRBV5-1 to TRBJ2-7, with 8 positions matching TRBD2. This CDR3 spans 16 amino acids. V shed 5 bases and J 6 bases; nucleotides not matched to a gene: 16. Germline loops: CDR1 SGHRS, CDR2 YFSETQ.

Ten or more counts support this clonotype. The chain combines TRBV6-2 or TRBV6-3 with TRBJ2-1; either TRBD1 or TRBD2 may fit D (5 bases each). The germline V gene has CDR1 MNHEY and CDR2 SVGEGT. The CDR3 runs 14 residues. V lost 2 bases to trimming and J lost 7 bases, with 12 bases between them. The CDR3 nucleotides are TGTGCCAGCAGTTACGGGGGTTTGAGTAATGAGCAGTTCTTC. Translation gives CASSYGGLSNEQFF.